One sample yielded the 22 T cell receptor beta chains listed below, sequenced in a study of cytomegalovirus exposure and HLA in healthy donors (TCRdb year 2017). Library creation used the immunoSEQ multiplex PCR assay. A mixture of 60 forward primers for TCR Vbeta segments and 13 reverse primers for TCR Jbeta segments was used in the multiplex PCR. This is the immuneACCESS table as TCRdb keeps it, with only in-frame sequences that have V and J called. A part of the clones is gone; compared with another copy, unresolved V genes explain less than half, and the rest is unexplained. Present in this sample are about 190,000 clones, around 81% of which were seen just once. The top ten constitute around 2.4% of the sample. The sample comprised PBMCs. These receptors were obtained from a woman aged 25 to 39 in good health and CMV-seronegative.

This chain joins TRBV5-4 and TRBJ2-2, with 12 nucleotides matching TRBD2. Germline CDR1 and CDR2: SGHNT and YYREEE (reference sequence). The ends lost 4 bases at V and 7 bases at J; junction bases unmatched: 8. The CDR3 sequence is 16 residues long. CDR3 coding DNA: TGTGCCAGCAGCCCGAGACTAGCGGGAGATGACGGGGAGCTGTTTTTT. Translated, it gives CASSPRLAGDDGELFF.

The V and J genes are TRBV12-5 and TRBJ2-3, with TRBD2 matching 12 bases. This CDR3 is 16 amino acids long. V trimming: 6 bases; J trimming: 4 bases; junction bases outside the gene matches: 8. From germline, CDR1 is LGHNT and CDR2 FRNRAP. CDR3: CASGTGLAGGADTQYF. Here the CDR3 DNA reads TGTGCTAGTGGAACGGGACTAGCGGGTGGTGCAGATACGCAGTATTTT.

This clone was recorded a few times. One end of the junction is discordant with germline, which a read error may explain. The chain couples TRBV28 to TRBJ2-4; D is unresolved. Germline V gene lookup returns CDR1 MDHEN and CDR2 SYDVKM. The CDR3 runs 13 residues. This CDR3 reads CATKLEDKNSQYF. The CDR3 nucleotides are TGTGCCACCAAGTTAGAAGACAAAAACAGTCAGTACTTC.

The chain employs TRBV5-1 and TRBJ2-2, with TRBD1 identical over 7 bases. This CDR3 contains 16 residues. The germline CDR1 and CDR2 sequences are SGHRS and YFSETQ. The V and J ends lost 5 bases and 6 bases, in that order; junction bases with no gene match: 13. The CDR3 is CASRLSLGGASGELFF. The CDR3 DNA follows: TGCGCCAGCAGATTGAGTCTAGGGGGCGCGTCCGGGGAGCTGTTTTTT.

The chain is built from TRBV28 and TRBJ2-7; 14 bases match TRBD2. The V segment lost 7 bases and the J segment 5 bases; nucleotides outside the gene matches: 16. The CDR3 has 18 residues. Germline CDR1 reads MDHEN; CDR2 reads SYDVKM. The CDR3 nucleotides read TGTGCCAGCACGAAACGGACTAGCGGGAGGCAGACGTGGGACGAGCAGTACTTC. It codes for CASTKRTSGRQTWDEQYF.

The V and J genes are TRBV28 and TRBJ2-7; 9 bases are a match to TRBD1. This CDR3 is built from 17 residues. V shed 4 bases and J 6 bases; nucleotides not matched to a gene: 16. The germline V gene has CDR1 MDHEN and CDR2 SYDVKM. The CDR3 DNA reads as TGTGCCAGCAGTTCCCCTTTAGGACAGGGGATTTTGGCCGAGCAGTACTTC. It yields the protein CASSSPLGQGILAEQYF.

This clone was seen just once. The chain carries TRBV10-3 and TRBJ1-4; unclear D gene. V was shortened by 4 bases and J by 3 bases, with 6 bases between the two germline ends. Germline-derived CDR1 and CDR2 are ENHRY and SYGVKD. The length of the CDR3 is 13 residues. CDR3 residues: CAISASANEKLFF. For the CDR3, the DNA is TGTGCCATCAGTGCGTCCGCTAATGAAAAACTGTTTTTT.

The V gene is TRBV29-1, the J gene TRBJ2-2; D is possibly TRBD2 (7 bases). CDR1 and CDR2 from the germline V gene are SQVTM and ANQGSEA. There are 16 residues in the CDR3. Trimming pared 1 base from V and 5 bases from J, leaving 17 bases between. DNA for the CDR3: TGCAGCGTTGAAGTGGTTGGACGGGGGGCAACCGGGGAGCTGTTTTTT. It encodes CSVEVVGRGATGELFF.

This rearrangement joins TRBV7-9 to TRBJ2-5; D uncertain. V lost 0 bases and J 1 base, leaving 6 bases between the germline ends. CDR1 and CDR2 from the germline V gene are SEHNR and FQNEAQ (reference sequence). The CDR3 sequence is 14 residues long. As DNA, the CDR3 is TGTGCCAGCAGCTTAGCGCAGGCCCAAGAGACCCAGTACTTC. Encoded protein: CASSLAQAQETQYF.

The chain uses TRBV27 and TRBJ2-1; a possible D gene is TRBD2 (6 bases). CDR1 is MNHEY, CDR2 SMNVEV, per germline (reference sequence). The CDR3 spans 14 residues. Trimming cost V 5 bases and J 4 bases, with 12 bases left between them. In DNA, the CDR3 is TGTGCCAGCAGTCTGAACGGGGGTTACAATGAGCAGTTCTTC. Translated: CASSLNGGYNEQFF.

The gene calls are TRBV19 and TRBJ2-1; D unresolved. V lost 1 base and J lost 10, with 11 bases in between. The length of the CDR3 is 13 residues. Looked up from germline, CDR1 is LNHDA and CDR2 is SQIVND (reference sequence). CDR3 residues: CASSIVPPREQFF. Here the CDR3 DNA reads TGTGCCAGTAGTATAGTTCCGCCCAGGGAGCAGTTCTTC.

This clone was seen a handful of times. V and J are TRBV7-3 and TRBJ2-5; D is unclear. Germline CDR1 reads SGHTA; CDR2 reads FQGTGA. The CDR3 is 13 residues long. Deletions cut 1 base from V and 7 bases from J, with 10 bases between. CDR3 coding DNA: TGTGCCAGCAGCTTAAACGAGCTTACGACCCAGTACTTC. Its translation is CASSLNELTTQYF.

This chain's CDR3 is CASSSTGTASYEQYF. CDR3 coding DNA: TGTGCCAGCAGTAGCACCGGGACAGCCTCCTACGAGCAGTACTTC. The chain combines TRBV28 with TRBJ2-7; 7 positions agree with TRBD1. Trimming at V came to 5 bases and at J to 0 bases, leaving 7 bases not matched to a gene. This CDR3 has 15 residues. Germline V gives CDR1 MDHEN, CDR2 SYDVKM.

This chain uses TRBV2 with TRBJ2-1; 10 bases match TRBD1. The CDR3 extends over 20 amino acids. The germline V gene has CDR1 SNHLY and CDR2 FYNNEI. The V and J ends lost 4 bases and 9 bases, in that order; junction bases with no gene match: 24. The CDR3 protein is CASSGRQGAVGGPSLGEQFF. The CDR3 nucleotides read TGTGCCAGCAGTGGTAGACAGGGGGCAGTGGGAGGGCCGAGTTTAGGTGAGCAGTTCTTC.

This clone showed up just a few times. The genes are TRBV6-5 and TRBJ1-1; D not certain. V lost 6 bases, J lost 5 bases, and 10 bases lay in between. Germline assignment: CDR1 MNHEY and CDR2 SVGAGI. The CDR3 totals 12 residues. As DNA, the CDR3 is TGTGCCAGCAGGGAGGCGGGGACTGAAGCTTTCTTT. Protein sequence: CASREAGTEAFF.

The chain is built from TRBV6-5 and TRBJ2-2, with unresolved D. The V gene's germline CDR1 is MNHEY and CDR2 SVGAGI. The CDR3 is made up of 14 amino acids. With 5 bases removed from V and 3 bases from J, the gap between germline ends came to 10 bases. The CDR3 sequence is CASSPQMDTGELFF. CDR3 DNA sequence: TGTGCCAGCAGTCCCCAGATGGACACCGGGGAGCTGTTTTTT.

The chain employs TRBV28 and TRBJ1-1, with unresolved D. V lost 1 base to trimming and J lost 6 bases, with 9 bases between them. Germline V gene sequence: CDR1 MDHEN, CDR2 SYDVKM. The CDR3 contains 13 residues. CDR3 protein: CASSLSALAEAFF. CDR3 sequence (DNA): TGTGCCAGCAGTTTATCGGCTCTAGCTGAAGCTTTCTTT.

The chain carries TRBV28 and TRBJ1-1; D is ambiguous. The length of the CDR3 is 14 residues. The ends were cut back, 3 bases at V and 4 bases at J, with 12 bases in the middle. CDR1 is MDHEN, CDR2 SYDVKM, per germline. CDR3 sequence (DNA): TGTGCCAGCAGTTTCGTCAGGCTAAGCACTGAAGCTTTCTTT. This encodes CASSFVRLSTEAFF.

The chain combines TRBV5-5 with TRBJ1-2; D is uncertain. This CDR3 spans 13 amino acids. V was clipped by 4 bases and J by 7 bases, with 14 bases between them. CDR1 and CDR2 from the germline V gene are SGHKS and YYEKEE (reference sequence). The CDR3 region has the DNA TGTGCCAGCAGCCCGAGAGGGCAGTTTGGCTACACCTTC. It encodes CASSPRGQFGYTF.

The chain couples TRBV7-8 to TRBJ2-5; D is ambiguous. The germline V and J ends were trimmed by 1 base and 1 base, with 4 bases remaining between them. Germline V gene lookup returns CDR1 SGHVS and CDR2 FQNEAQ. CDR3 size: 13 residues. The CDR3 DNA reads TGTGCCAGCAGCTTAGTCGTCCAAGAGACCCAGTACTTC. Amino acids: CASSLVVQETQYF.

The chain recombines TRBV6-5 with TRBJ2-3; TRBD2 agrees at 10 bases. The CDR3 loop spans 15 amino acids. The trim removed 2 bases at V and 4 bases at J, leaving 3 bases unmatched. The germline V gene has CDR1 MNHEY and CDR2 SVGAGI. The CDR3 DNA reads TGTGCCAGCAGTTACCTAGCGGGGGAAGCAGATACGCAGTATTTT. Amino acid sequence: CASSYLAGEADTQYF.

This chain uses TRBV28 with TRBJ2-1; 7 bases match TRBD1. The germline CDR1 and CDR2 sequences are MDHEN and SYDVKM. This CDR3 is 12 amino acids long. V lost 5 bases to trimming and J lost 9 bases; unmatched junction nucleotides: 4. The CDR3 here is CASSLQGTEQFF. CDR3 sequence (DNA): TGTGCCAGCAGTCTACAGGGGACTGAGCAGTTCTTC. Full variable domain (missing parts from reference TRBV28 and TRBJ2-1): DVKVTQSSRYLVKRTGEKVFLECVQDMDHENMFWYRQDPGLGLRLIYFSYDVKMKEKGDIPEGYSVSREKKERFSLILESASTNQTSMYLCASSLQGTEQFFGPGTRLTVL.